Ten or more counts support the clone carrying this TCR beta chain. Its antigen remains unknown. These data originate in a study of T-cell reconstitution after alpha-beta-depleted transplantation in children. Molecular barcoding with unique molecular identifiers was used for the TCRbeta library. MiXCR, run by TCRdb on the PCR reads, gives a single entry per CDR3 protein. The sample includes about 980,000 distinct CDR3 sequences, roughly 29% of them seen just once. Study observations and caveats: The authors attributed T-cell counts and diversity one year after transplant mostly to newly produced T cells.

This CDR3 is built from 13 residues. V dropped 5 bases and J dropped 1 base, with 8 bases sitting between them. Germline lookup yields CDR1 SEHNR and CDR2 FQNEAQ (reference sequence). The V and J genes are TRBV7-9 and TRBJ2-5, with TRBD1 as a possible D gene (5 bases). This TCR was recovered from a boy in the first two years of life who had a stem cell transplant for SCID, so the T cells may come from the graft donor. The source was PBMCs, mostly from graft donor cells, collected 360 days after TCRalphabeta/CD19-depleted stem cell transplant. CDR3 sequence: CASSPDSQETQYF. In DNA, the CDR3 is TGTGCCAGCAGCCCTGACAGCCAAGAGACCCAGTACTTC. Variable domain in full (rest from reference TRBV7-9 and TRBJ2-5): DTGVSQNPRHKITKRGQNVTFRCDPISEHNRLYWYRQTLGQGPEFLTYFQNEAQLEKSRLLSDRFSAERPKGSFSTLEIQRTEQGDSAMYLCASSPDSQETQYFGPGTRLLVL.